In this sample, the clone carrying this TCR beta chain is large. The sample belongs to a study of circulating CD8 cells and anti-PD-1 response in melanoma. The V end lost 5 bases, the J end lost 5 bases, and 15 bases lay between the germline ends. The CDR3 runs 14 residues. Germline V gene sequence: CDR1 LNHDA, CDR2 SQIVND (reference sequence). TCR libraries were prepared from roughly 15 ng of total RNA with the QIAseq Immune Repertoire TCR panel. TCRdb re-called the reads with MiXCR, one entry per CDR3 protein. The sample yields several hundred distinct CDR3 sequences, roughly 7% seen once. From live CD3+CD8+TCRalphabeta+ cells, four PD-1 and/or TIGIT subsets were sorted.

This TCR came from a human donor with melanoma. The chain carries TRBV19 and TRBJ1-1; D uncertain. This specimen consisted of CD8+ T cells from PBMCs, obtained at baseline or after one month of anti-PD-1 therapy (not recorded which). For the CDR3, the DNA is TGTGCCAGTAGTCGGGTCCTCATGGCAACTGAAGCTTTCTTT. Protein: CASSRVLMATEAFF.